This T cell receptor (beta chain) comes out of a study of a mutant IDH1 vaccine in newly diagnosed glioma. Study as a whole: Across weeks 1, 3, 5, 7, 11, 15, 19 and 23, patients received a vaccination each time, eight in all. Treated patients showed a male proportion of approximately 62%, a female proportion of around 40%, and a mean age of about 44 years.

Only in-frame clones appear in the TCRdb table, and some are missing; sequencing was by immunoSEQ multiplex PCR. Of about 38,000 clones listed, roughly 79% are singletons. Findings of the study overall: No link was apparently found between pseudoprogression and changes in top peripheral T cell clonotypes.

With respect to this clone: What it binds is not known.

Time point here: week 23, last vaccination. Each dose of the vaccine consisted of 300 ug of mutant IDH1 20-mer peptide, with topical imiquimod. The sequenced sample was PBMCs, obtained from a glioma patient whose treatment included an IDH1 peptide vaccine. The clonotype originates from a man aged 35 to 55 with glioma.

CDR3 DNA sequence: TGTGCCAGCAGGAGACAGTCCTACGAGCAGTACTTC. Translating it yields CASRRQSYEQYF. The V and J genes are TRBV6-6 and TRBJ2-5; D may be TRBD1 (5 bases). The DNA matches TRBJ2-7 better at its end, which makes the J call doubtful. CDR1 is MNHNY, CDR2 SVGAGI, per germline (reference sequence). The CDR3 loop spans 12 amino acids.